Below are 32 T cell receptor beta chains sequenced from a single sample in a study of blood T cells in healthy people across ages. Primers used in a second PCR of about 7 to 11 cycles were a sample-barcoded 5' primer and a J-beta primer mix. Each CDR3 protein gets one entry after TCRdb re-called the 5' RACE reads with MiXCR. The repertoire has approximately 1.5 million distinct CDR3 sequences, about 35% of them found once; the top ten carry over 9%. Material: blood. These TCRs come from a woman between 25 and 40 years old in good health.

This rearrangement joins TRBV29-1 to TRBJ1-1; D is unclear. V lost 7 bases and J 5 bases, leaving 8 bases between the germline ends. The CDR3 sequence is 10 residues long. The germline V gene has CDR1 SQVTM and CDR2 ANQGSEA. This CDR3 is CSGIRTEAFF. In DNA, the CDR3 is TGCAGCGGGATTAGAACTGAAGCTTTCTTT.

This clonotype was counted at least ten times. Written as DNA, the CDR3 is TGTGCCAGCAGCCATCAGGGTTCTAACTATGGCTACACCTTC. It specifies CASSHQGSNYGYTF. This chain uses TRBV3-1 with TRBJ1-2; possible D gene TRBD1, 5 bases. The germline gives CDR1 LGHDT, CDR2 YNNKEL (reference sequence). Trimming stripped 3 bases from V and 0 bases from J, with 8 bases between. The CDR3 totals 14 residues.

The chain carries TRBV6-5 and TRBJ2-1, with 10 nucleotides matching TRBD1. V lost 6 bases, J lost 4 bases, and 21 bases stayed unmatched. The CDR3 spans 20 residues. Germline values: CDR1 MNHEY, CDR2 SVGAGI. DNA for the CDR3: TGTGCCAGCAGATATGGACAGGGGGGATTTTTAGGGACTACTTACAATGAGCAGTTCTTC. Its protein product is CASRYGQGGFLGTTYNEQFF.

This sequence joins TRBV20-1 and TRBJ2-1; unclear D gene. CDR1 DFQATT and CDR2 SNEGSKA come from the germline V gene (reference sequence). The CDR3 loop spans 13 amino acids. Trimming took 3 bases from V and 2 from J, leaving 8 bases between them. The CDR3 DNA sequence: TGCAGTGCTAGCAGGCCTACCTACAATGAGCAGTTCTTC. Protein: CSASRPTYNEQFF.

This clonotype showed up many times. The chain combines TRBV27 with TRBJ2-4, with D perhaps TRBD1 or TRBD2 (5 bases each). V gave up 5 bases and J gave up 0 bases, with 11 bases separating them. There are 15 residues in the CDR3. Looked up from germline, CDR1 is MNHEY and CDR2 is SMNVEV (reference sequence). In nucleotides, the CDR3 is TGTGCCAGCAGTGCAGGGACCGCAGCCAAAAACATTCAGTACTTC. Translated: CASSAGTAAKNIQYF.

This clonotype was observed a few times. The rearrangement links TRBV20-1 to TRBJ2-1; the match to TRBD2 covers 9 bases. This CDR3 comprises 13 residues. The V gene end was trimmed by 7 bases and the J gene end by 10 bases; junction bases not matched to a gene: 11. Germline CDR1 is DFQATT and CDR2 is SNEGSKA (reference sequence). This CDR3 reads CSGSGGILGEQFF. The DNA for the CDR3 is TGCAGTGGGAGCGGGGGGATCCTAGGCGAGCAGTTCTTC.

This rearrangement joins TRBV9 to TRBJ2-3; possibly TRBD1 for D (5 bases). Germline CDR1 reads SGDLS; CDR2 reads YYNGEE. The CDR3 is 15 residues long. Trimming took off 0 bases at V and 4 bases at J, with 12 bases between the two ends. The CDR3 coding sequence is TGTGCCAGCAGCGTAGAAGGGGCAATGGCAGATACGCAGTATTTT. This gives the protein CASSVEGAMADTQYF.

There are a few counts of this clonotype. This chain uses TRBV3-1 with TRBJ2-5, with D perhaps being TRBD1 or TRBD2 (5 bases each). Germline V gene sequence: CDR1 LGHDT, CDR2 YNNKEL (reference sequence). Trimming took 3 bases from V and 0 from J, leaving 11 bases between them. The CDR3 runs 15 residues. CDR3 in DNA: TGTGCCAGCAGCCAGGCGAGGGGAAACCAAGAGACCCAGTACTTC. Its protein product is CASSQARGNQETQYF.

CDR3 in DNA: TGTGCCAGCAGCTTAATGTTATCGGGGGACACTGAAGCTTTCTTT. This codes for CASSLMLSGDTEAFF. The J gene is TRBJ1-1, the V gene TRBV7-9, with D tentatively TRBD1 (5 bases). Germline V gene lookup returns CDR1 SEHNR and CDR2 FQNEAQ (reference sequence). With 2 bases removed from V and 3 bases from J, the gap between germline ends came to 13 bases. This CDR3 spans 15 amino acids. The variable domain in full, with the rest retrieved from reference TRBV7-9 and TRBJ1-1, is DTGVSQNPRHKITKRGQNVTFRCDPISEHNRLYWYRQTLGQGPEFLTYFQNEAQLEKSRLLSDRFSAERPKGSFSTLEIQRTEQGDSAMYLCASSLMLSGDTEAFFGQGTRLTVV.

The rearrangement joins TRBV2 to TRBJ2-5; TRBD1 aligns across 8 bases. The CDR3 is 15 residues long. Germline V CDR1 and CDR2: SNHLY, FYNNEI. Trimming removed 3 bases from V and 5 bases from J; junction bases left unmatched: 8. The CDR3 protein is CASSDQGAVGETQYF. The CDR3 DNA reads TGTGCCAGCAGTGACCAGGGGGCGGTTGGCGAGACCCAGTACTTC.

The chain uses TRBV28 and TRBJ2-5; tentatively, D is TRBD1 (5 bases). Germline V gene data show CDR1 as MDHEN and CDR2 as SYDVKM. V shed 5 bases and J shed 3 bases, with 19 bases lying between them. CDR3 size: 16 residues. CDR3 nucleotide sequence: TGTGCCAGCAGTCCACTGGACACAAGCCTGGAAGAGACCCAGTACTTC. It specifies CASSPLDTSLEETQYF.

This clonotype occurred many times. The rearrangement uses TRBV12-3 or TRBV12-4 and TRBJ2-1, with D perhaps matching TRBD2 (7 bases). The CDR3 totals 15 residues. V dropped 5 bases and J dropped 7 bases, with 18 bases sitting between them. The CDR3 loop reads CASSDTGRGVNEQFF. The CDR3 DNA reads TGTGCCAGCAGTGACACAGGGAGGGGGGTGAATGAGCAGTTCTTC.

This chain links TRBV15 with TRBJ1-2; TRBD1 matches at 8 bases. V dropped 3 bases and J dropped 3; count of bases not matched to a gene: 9. The CDR3 runs 16 residues. Germline loops: CDR1 LNHNV, CDR2 YYDKDF (reference sequence). CDR3 nucleotides: TGTGCCACCAGCAGCTATGCAAACAGGGGGGACTATGGCTACACCTTC. This gives the protein CATSSYANRGDYGYTF.

The rearrangement links TRBV27 to TRBJ1-5, with 12 bases that match TRBD1. This CDR3 region has 16 residues. The germline V gene encodes CDR1 MNHEY and CDR2 SMNVEV (reference sequence). V shed 0 bases, J shed 6 bases, and the junction held 3 bases outside the gene matches. CDR3 region: CASSLSGTGGSQPQHF. CDR3 bases: TGTGCCAGCAGTTTATCAGGGACAGGGGGCTCTCAGCCCCAGCATTTT.

This sequence joins TRBV7-2 and TRBJ2-3, with 8 bases lining up with TRBD2. Per germline, CDR1 SGHTA and CDR2 FQGNSA. Unmatched junction bases numbered 11, after V lost 5 bases and J lost 1 base. The CDR3 covers 17 residues. The CDR3 nucleotides are TGTGCCAGCAGCCGTCTAGGGGGAGCGGGGGGCACAGATACGCAGTATTTT. This translates into CASSRLGGAGGTDTQYF.

The rearrangement uses TRBV4-1 and TRBJ1-1; D is undetermined. The V and J ends lost 0 bases and 11 bases respectively, with 19 bases between them. Germline CDR1 reads MGHRA; CDR2 reads YSYEKL. CDR3 length: 15 amino acids. CDR3 amino acids: CASSQDGLSDLMAFF. The CDR3 coding sequence is TGCGCCAGCAGCCAAGATGGTTTATCGGACCTCATGGCTTTCTTT.

This chain links TRBV3-1 with TRBJ1-1; no firm D call. Deletions cut 1 base from V and 6 bases from J, with 9 bases between. The CDR3 is made up of 13 amino acids. Germline V gives CDR1 LGHDT, CDR2 YNNKEL (reference sequence). For the CDR3, the DNA is TGTGCCAGCAGCCAAGGGCTAGGCTCTGAAGCTTTCTTT. Protein product: CASSQGLGSEAFF.

The rearrangement links TRBV6-2 or TRBV6-3 to TRBJ1-6; 8 bases line up with TRBD1. CDR3 length: 15 residues. V lost 4 bases to trimming and J lost 5 bases; unmatched junction nucleotides: 4. Germline CDR1 MNHEY, CDR2 SVGEGT. CDR3 in amino acids: CASSFLTGDNSPLHF. The CDR3 coding sequence is TGTGCCAGCAGTTTCCTGACAGGGGATAATTCACCCCTCCACTTT.

Only a few counts were recorded for this clonotype. The gene calls are TRBV2 and TRBJ2-7; 14 bases are a match to TRBD2. The CDR3 has 13 amino acids. Per the germline V gene, CDR1 is SNHLY and CDR2 is FYNNEI. The junction had 4 bases not matched to a gene; V was cut back by 6 bases and J by 9 bases. The CDR3 nucleotides are TGTGCCAGCAGCGGAGGACTAGCGGGGGGGCAGTACTTC. This encodes CASSGGLAGGQYF.

The rearrangement joins TRBV7-2 to TRBJ2-7; D perhaps matches TRBD2 (6 bases). The better agreement between TRBJ2-5 and the DNA end casts doubt on the J call. CDR1 and CDR2 from the germline V gene are SGHTA and FQGNSA. The CDR3 consists of 13 residues. DNA of the CDR3: TGTGCCAGCAGCTTAGAGTTCGGGGGGACCCAGTACTTC. Its protein is CASSLEFGGTQYF.

The chain couples TRBV14 to TRBJ1-2; 9 nucleotides match TRBD1. Trimming at V came to 5 bases and at J to 5 bases, leaving 3 bases not matched to a gene. The CDR3 runs 13 residues. From germline, CDR1 is SGHDN and CDR2 FVKESK. For the CDR3, the DNA is TGTGCCAGCAGCGGACAGGGGATGTATGGCTACACCTTC. This codes for CASSGQGMYGYTF. The whole variable domain, filled in from reference TRBV14 and TRBJ1-2, reads EAGVTQFPSHSVIEKGQTVTLRCDPISGHDNLYWYRRVMGKEIKFLLHFVKESKQDESGMPNNRFLAERTGGTYSTLKVQPAELEDSGVYFCASSGQGMYGYTFGSGTRLTVV.

This clonotype was observed a handful of times. The chain recombines TRBV11-2 with TRBJ2-1; 9 nucleotides match TRBD1. Germline CDR1 and CDR2: SGHAT and FQNNGV. This CDR3 has 16 amino acids. V gave up 4 bases and J gave up 4 bases; unmatched junction bases: 8. CDR3 bases: TGTGCCAGCAGCTCCACAGGGGGCCGGGCGTACAATGAGCAGTTCTTC. It codes for CASSSTGGRAYNEQFF.

The CDR3 here is CASSQGPTITF. CDR3 coding DNA: TGTGCCAGCAGTCAAGGACCCACGATCACCTTC. The chain combines TRBV6-2 or TRBV6-3 with TRBJ1-2; D unresolved. Deletions cut 5 bases from V and 13 bases from J, with 14 bases between. Germline V gene sequence: CDR1 MNHEY, CDR2 SVGEGT. This CDR3 is 11 amino acids long.

This clonotype has just a few counts. The genes are TRBV4-1 and TRBJ2-6; D gene uncertain. The CDR3 consists of 15 residues. The V gene lost 4 bases and the J gene lost 5 bases, with 12 bases spanning the gap. Germline V gene data show CDR1 as MGHRA and CDR2 as YSYEKL. The CDR3 DNA follows: TGCGCCAGCAGCCCATATACTAAGAGGGCCAACGTCCTGACTTTC. This codes for CASSPYTKRANVLTF.

The V call is TRBV9, the J call TRBJ2-1, with D unclear. This CDR3 has 12 residues. CDR1 SGDLS and CDR2 YYNGEE come from the germline V gene. V was cut by 3 bases and J by 8 bases, with 9 bases left in between. The DNA for the CDR3 is TGTGCCAGCAGCGCCCCCCGGGATGAGCAGTTCTTC. As protein: CASSAPRDEQFF.

This clonotype was seen only once. This chain connects TRBV12-3 or TRBV12-4 to TRBJ2-7; tentatively, D is TRBD2 (6 bases). Trimming shortened V by 5 bases and J by 3 bases, and 23 bases separated the two germline ends. CDR3 length: 17 residues. CDR3 sequence reads: CASSPNAAAGSLYEQYF. The DNA for the CDR3 is TGTGCCAGCAGTCCTAACGCAGCGGCGGGAAGCCTCTACGAGCAGTACTTC.

This clonotype has a count of ten or more. The chain joins TRBV2 to TRBJ2-7; D remains unclear. Germline V gives CDR1 SNHLY, CDR2 FYNNEI. Between the trimmed V and J ends, which lost 7 bases and 0 bases, there was a span of 13 bases. The CDR3 loop spans 14 amino acids. The CDR3 region has the DNA TGTGCCAGCACCCCGATGGCGACCTCCTACGAGCAGTACTTC. Protein: CASTPMATSYEQYF.

There are a few counts of this clonotype. The chain employs TRBV5-1 and TRBJ2-3; no firm D call. This CDR3 is 14 amino acids long. The germline gives CDR1 SGHRS, CDR2 YFSETQ. V lost 0 bases, J lost 6 bases, and 11 bases lay in between. This CDR3 is CASSLVRLKDTQYF. DNA of the CDR3: TGCGCCAGCAGCTTGGTTCGGTTGAAGGATACGCAGTATTTT.

This chain uses TRBV7-3 with TRBJ2-1, with 11 bases matching TRBD2. Germline-derived CDR1 and CDR2 are SGHTA and FQGTGA. The CDR3 contains 15 residues. V shed 2 bases, J shed 5 bases, and the junction held 2 bases outside the gene matches. CDR3 nucleotides: TGTGCCAGCAGCTTAGCTAGCGGGAGGCACAATGAGCAGTTCTTC. Protein product: CASSLASGRHNEQFF.

Of note for this clonotype: Germline is not matched at one junction end, which may reflect a read error. DNA for the CDR3: TGTGCCAGCAGCCAGCTAACCATACAGGTTGGAGCCAAAAGCATTCAGTACTTC. Protein sequence: CASSQLTIQVGAKSIQYF. The rearrangement uses TRBV3-1 and TRBJ2-4, with TRBD1 as a possible D gene (5 bases). This CDR3 spans 18 amino acids. Germline V gene sequence: CDR1 LGHDT, CDR2 YNNKEL (reference sequence). The whole variable domain, filled in from reference TRBV3-1 and TRBJ2-4, reads DTAVSQTPKYLVTQMGNDKSIKCEQNLGHDTMYWYKQDSKKFLKIMFSYNNKELIINETVPNRFSPKSPDKAHLNLHINSLELGDSAVYFCASSQLTIQVGAKSIQYFGAGTRLSVL.

The chain carries TRBV4-1 and TRBJ2-1; 9 nucleotides align to TRBD2. CDR1 is MGHRA and CDR2 is YSYEKL in the germline V gene. The CDR3 is made up of 14 amino acids. V shed 6 bases, J shed 7 bases, and the junction held 7 bases outside the gene matches. The CDR3 region is CASSPQRGANEQFF. The CDR3 DNA sequence: TGCGCCAGCAGTCCGCAGCGGGGGGCTAATGAGCAGTTCTTC.

This chain links TRBV7-9 with TRBJ2-1, with TRBD2 identical over 13 bases. Trimming at V came to 4 bases and at J to 8 bases, leaving 8 bases not matched to a gene. Per germline, CDR1 SEHNR and CDR2 FQNEAQ (reference sequence). The CDR3 runs to 16 residues. As DNA, the CDR3 is TGTGCCAGCAGCTCCACTAGCGGGGGGGCTCTCTATGAGCAGTTCTTC. The encoded protein is CASSSTSGGALYEQFF.